Below, 13 T cell receptor beta chains from the same sample are listed, as sequenced in a study of tumor-infiltrating lymphocytes in localized non-small cell lung cancer. Produced via immunoSEQ multiplex PCR; TCRdb's table is partial and in-frame only. The sample has 10,000 to 15,000 clones, around 86% seen once; the top ten hold approximately 8.9%. Sequences were obtained from lung tumor tissue. These TCRs come from a human donor with non-small cell lung cancer.

This clone was seen more than once but under ten times. The chain joins TRBV6-4 to TRBJ2-3; D might be TRBD2 (6 bases). Trimming took off 3 bases at V and 0 bases at J, with 7 bases between the two ends. The CDR3 consists of 14 residues. Germline V lookup: CDR1 MRHNA, CDR2 SNTAGT. The CDR3 region is CASSERGSTDTQYF. The CDR3 nucleotides are TGTGCCAGCAGTGAGCGGGGTAGCACAGATACGCAGTATTTT.

This sequence joins TRBV19 and TRBJ1-2; D gene unclear. The germline gives CDR1 LNHDA, CDR2 SQIVND (reference sequence). The CDR3 totals 13 residues. V lost 3 bases to trimming and J lost 8 bases, with 13 bases between them. The CDR3: CASSMSHSGGYTF. In DNA, the CDR3 is TGTGCCAGTAGTATGTCCCACTCGGGAGGCTACACCTTC.

The CDR3 loop is CASTAYRRDEQFF. CDR3 in DNA: TGTGCCAGCACGGCCTACAGGAGGGATGAGCAGTTCTTC. V is TRBV2 and J is TRBJ2-1, with D perhaps matching TRBD2 (6 bases). Germline V gene lookup returns CDR1 SNHLY and CDR2 FYNNEI. The germline V and J ends were trimmed by 7 bases and 8 bases, with 15 bases remaining between them. The CDR3 loop spans 13 amino acids.

This sequence joins TRBV6-4 and TRBJ2-6; possible D gene TRBD1, 6 bases. V lost 1 base and J lost 4, with 14 bases in between. The CDR3 has 17 amino acids. Germline assignment: CDR1 MRHNA and CDR2 SNTAGT. The CDR3, as DNA: TGTGCCAGCAGTGACTTGGGCAGGGGAACCGGGGCCAACGTCCTGACTTTC. Amino acids: CASSDLGRGTGANVLTF.

V gene TRBV5-1 combines with J gene TRBJ1-3; no reliable D call. This CDR3 contains 17 residues. The V end lost 3 bases, the J end lost 0 bases, and 16 bases lay between the germline ends. The germline gives CDR1 SGHRS, CDR2 YFSETQ. This chain's CDR3 is CASSSGPSDYSGNTIYF. The CDR3 coding sequence is TGCGCCAGCAGCTCGGGCCCTTCAGATTACTCTGGAAACACCATATATTTT.

V gene TRBV7-2 combines with J gene TRBJ2-5; 7 bases align to TRBD2. Germline V lookup: CDR1 SGHTA, CDR2 FQGNSA. Trimming took 5 bases from V and 4 from J; bases not matched to a gene: 4. This CDR3 has 13 amino acids. The CDR3 DNA reads as TGTGCCAGCAGCCGGAGCGGGACAGAGACCCAGTACTTC. This encodes CASSRSGTETQYF.

The chain has TRBV7-9 and TRBJ2-7; the match to TRBD1 covers 7 bases. V was pared by 5 bases and J by 3 bases, with 10 bases of the junction left unmatched. Germline CDR1 reads SEHNR; CDR2 reads FQNEAQ (reference sequence). The CDR3 totals 15 residues. CDR3 sequence: CASSHMGTVGYEQYF. CDR3 DNA: TGTGCCAGCAGCCACATGGGGACAGTTGGCTACGAGCAGTACTTC.

This rearrangement joins TRBV6-5 to TRBJ2-5; D is unresolved. CDR3 length: 14 residues. Germline values: CDR1 MNHEY, CDR2 SVGAGI. Trimming took 1 base from V and 5 from J, leaving 11 bases between them. The CDR3 here is CASSYFSPSETQYF. CDR3 DNA sequence: TGTGCCAGCAGTTACTTTAGTCCCTCCGAGACCCAGTACTTC.

This chain connects TRBV29-1 to TRBJ2-4, with D maybe TRBD2 (5 bases). V was cut by 7 bases and J by 7 bases, with 14 bases left in between. CDR1 and CDR2 (germline): SQVTM, ANQGSEA. The CDR3 extends over 12 amino acids. CDR3 nucleotide sequence: TGCAGCGCGAGCGGAAGTGGGAACATTCAGTACTTC. Protein product: CSASGSGNIQYF.

V and J are TRBV2 and TRBJ2-3, with TRBD2 matching 14 bases. The CDR3 contains 17 residues. CDR1 is SNHLY and CDR2 is FYNNEI in the germline V gene. With 5 bases clipped from V and 2 bases from J, the junction kept 6 bases outside the gene matches. CDR3 nucleotides: TGTGCCAGCAGTTCCGGACTAGCGGGAGGCTACACAGATACGCAGTATTTT. Translating gives CASSSGLAGGYTDTQYF.

This chain uses TRBV5-1 with TRBJ2-1, with 8 bases fitting TRBD1. CDR3 size: 13 residues. Germline CDR1 and CDR2: SGHRS and YFSETQ. The trim removed 0 bases at V and 10 bases at J, leaving 3 bases unmatched. CDR3 DNA sequence: TGCGCCAGCAGCTTGGGGACAGGGCAGGAGCAGTTCTTC. Translating it yields CASSLGTGQEQFF.

This clone has just one count. The chain combines TRBV4-2 with TRBJ2-7; 9 positions match TRBD2. The CDR3 runs 21 residues. With 4 bases clipped from V and 2 bases from J, the junction kept 24 bases outside the gene matches. Germline CDR1 is LGHNA and CDR2 is YNFKEQ. CDR3 sequence reads: CASSRWGGSGSPESPPYEQYF. The CDR3 DNA sequence: TGTGCCAGCAGCCGCTGGGGGGGTAGCGGGAGCCCGGAGTCCCCTCCCTACGAGCAGTACTTC.

The J gene is TRBJ2-7, the V gene TRBV27; maybe TRBD2 (6 bases). Germline CDR1 MNHEY, CDR2 SMNVEV (reference sequence). The CDR3 totals 15 residues. Trimming shortened V by 7 bases and J by 2 bases, and 18 bases separated the two germline ends. The CDR3 bases are TGTGCCAGCACCAAACCCCCCCCGGGAGCCTACGAGCAGTACTTC. Translated: CASTKPPPGAYEQYF.